These 5 T cell receptor beta chains originate from one sample sequenced in a study of cytomegalovirus exposure and HLA in healthy donors. The study ran its PCR with 60 Vbeta and 13 Jbeta primers. Some clones are missing from TCRdb's copy, which holds only in-frame ones; the method was immunoSEQ multiplex PCR. The sample shows 150,000 to 180,000 clones, over 60% of them seen only once. The specimen was PBMCs. The receptor set was obtained from a woman in her thirties or forties in good health and CMV-seronegative.

This rearrangement joins TRBV6-5 to TRBJ1-2; a weak D match, TRBD1 (5 bases). The CDR3 totals 13 residues. CDR1 and CDR2 (germline): MNHEY, SVGAGI. The V end was cut by 5 bases, the J end by 1 base, with 8 bases between. The CDR3 DNA follows: TGTGCCAGCAGTCTGACAGTTAACTATGGCTACACCTTC. It specifies CASSLTVNYGYTF.

The CDR3, as DNA: TGTGCCAGCAGTCAGAGGATGAACTATGGCTACACCTTC. It yields the protein CASSQRMNYGYTF. The chain carries TRBV2 and TRBJ1-2; no reliable D call. The V gene lost 5 bases and the J gene lost 2 bases, with 9 bases spanning the gap. The length of the CDR3 is 13 residues. Germline lookup yields CDR1 SNHLY and CDR2 FYNNEI. The full variable domain, its missing parts supplied by reference TRBV2 and TRBJ1-2, is EPEVTQTPSHQVTQMGQEVILRCVPISNHLYFYWYRQILGQKVEFLVSFYNNEISEKSEIFDDQFSVERPDGSNFTLKIRSTKLEDSAMYFCASSQRMNYGYTFGSGTRLTVV.

The chain is built from TRBV11-2 and TRBJ2-7; D might be TRBD1 (5 bases). Germline V gives CDR1 SGHAT, CDR2 FQNNGV. V lost 5 bases, J lost 3 bases, and 17 bases lay in between. CDR3 size: 15 residues. CDR3 DNA: TGTGCCAGCAGCCCACGGTGGGGCAGCCTCTACGAGCAGTACTTC. Translation: CASSPRWGSLYEQYF. Together with reference TRBV11-2 and TRBJ2-7, the CDR3 gives the full variable domain: EAGVAQSPRYKIIEKRQSVAFWCNPISGHATLYWYQQILGQGPKLLIQFQNNGVVDDSQLPKDRFSAERLKGVDSTLKIQPAKLEDSAVYLCASSPRWGSLYEQYFGPGTRLTVT.

This chain links TRBV6-1 with TRBJ2-2; maybe TRBD1 (5 bases). This CDR3 contains 12 residues. Trimming removed 8 bases from V and 5 bases from J, with 9 bases in between. CDR1 is MNHNS, CDR2 SASEGT, per germline. CDR3 DNA sequence: TGTGCCAGCCGCAGGGATACCGGGGAGCTGTTTTTT. Its protein is CASRRDTGELFF.

This clone was observed a handful of times. The rearrangement uses TRBV2 and TRBJ2-7; the D gene is possibly TRBD2 (6 bases). V was shortened by 8 bases and J by 0 bases, with 14 bases between the two germline ends. Germline V lookup: CDR1 SNHLY, CDR2 FYNNEI. The CDR3 runs to 14 residues. The CDR3 nucleotides are TGTGCCAGCTTCCCTAGCGCGAGCTCCTACGAGCAGTACTTC. Translation: CASFPSASSYEQYF. Full variable domain (outside the CDR3, taken from reference TRBV2 and TRBJ2-7): EPEVTQTPSHQVTQMGQEVILRCVPISNHLYFYWYRQILGQKVEFLVSFYNNEISEKSEIFDDQFSVERPDGSNFTLKIRSTKLEDSAMYFCASFPSASSYEQYFGPGTRLTVT.